This TCR beta chain appears in the sequencing data of a study of shared T cell receptors in the human thymus. Sequenced by immunoSEQ multiplex PCR; TCRdb stores in-frame clones only, minus some. Of 550,000 to 800,000 clones listed, approximately 85% are singletons. V was trimmed by 0 bases and J by 14 bases, leaving 13 bases between them. The CDR3 is 12 amino acids. Germline CDR1 SNHLY, CDR2 FYNNEI. The data also belong to a second study, concerning human thymus T cells. That publication notes: Corrective surgery for congenital heart defects was being performed on the healthy Finnish infants who were the donors. The thymus tissue came from resections taken during corrective heart surgery. Blood and thymic repertoires both appeared biased in V and J gene usage. Related research described thymic repertoires that were highly overlapping among unrelated individuals.

Input material: thymocytes. This clonotype was obtained from a girl less than two years old with a congenital heart defect. The J gene is TRBJ1-2, the V gene TRBV2, with D possibly being TRBD1 (5 bases). Here the CDR3 reads CASSEARRGGTF. As DNA, the CDR3 is TGTGCCAGCAGTGAAGCGCGGAGGGGTGGGACCTTC. The full variable domain, its missing parts supplied by reference TRBV2 and TRBJ1-2, is EPEVTQTPSHQVTQMGQEVILRCVPISNHLYFYWYRQILGQKVEFLVSFYNNEISEKSEIFDDQFSVERPDGSNFTLKIRSTKLEDSAMYFCASSEARRGGTFGSGTRLTVV.